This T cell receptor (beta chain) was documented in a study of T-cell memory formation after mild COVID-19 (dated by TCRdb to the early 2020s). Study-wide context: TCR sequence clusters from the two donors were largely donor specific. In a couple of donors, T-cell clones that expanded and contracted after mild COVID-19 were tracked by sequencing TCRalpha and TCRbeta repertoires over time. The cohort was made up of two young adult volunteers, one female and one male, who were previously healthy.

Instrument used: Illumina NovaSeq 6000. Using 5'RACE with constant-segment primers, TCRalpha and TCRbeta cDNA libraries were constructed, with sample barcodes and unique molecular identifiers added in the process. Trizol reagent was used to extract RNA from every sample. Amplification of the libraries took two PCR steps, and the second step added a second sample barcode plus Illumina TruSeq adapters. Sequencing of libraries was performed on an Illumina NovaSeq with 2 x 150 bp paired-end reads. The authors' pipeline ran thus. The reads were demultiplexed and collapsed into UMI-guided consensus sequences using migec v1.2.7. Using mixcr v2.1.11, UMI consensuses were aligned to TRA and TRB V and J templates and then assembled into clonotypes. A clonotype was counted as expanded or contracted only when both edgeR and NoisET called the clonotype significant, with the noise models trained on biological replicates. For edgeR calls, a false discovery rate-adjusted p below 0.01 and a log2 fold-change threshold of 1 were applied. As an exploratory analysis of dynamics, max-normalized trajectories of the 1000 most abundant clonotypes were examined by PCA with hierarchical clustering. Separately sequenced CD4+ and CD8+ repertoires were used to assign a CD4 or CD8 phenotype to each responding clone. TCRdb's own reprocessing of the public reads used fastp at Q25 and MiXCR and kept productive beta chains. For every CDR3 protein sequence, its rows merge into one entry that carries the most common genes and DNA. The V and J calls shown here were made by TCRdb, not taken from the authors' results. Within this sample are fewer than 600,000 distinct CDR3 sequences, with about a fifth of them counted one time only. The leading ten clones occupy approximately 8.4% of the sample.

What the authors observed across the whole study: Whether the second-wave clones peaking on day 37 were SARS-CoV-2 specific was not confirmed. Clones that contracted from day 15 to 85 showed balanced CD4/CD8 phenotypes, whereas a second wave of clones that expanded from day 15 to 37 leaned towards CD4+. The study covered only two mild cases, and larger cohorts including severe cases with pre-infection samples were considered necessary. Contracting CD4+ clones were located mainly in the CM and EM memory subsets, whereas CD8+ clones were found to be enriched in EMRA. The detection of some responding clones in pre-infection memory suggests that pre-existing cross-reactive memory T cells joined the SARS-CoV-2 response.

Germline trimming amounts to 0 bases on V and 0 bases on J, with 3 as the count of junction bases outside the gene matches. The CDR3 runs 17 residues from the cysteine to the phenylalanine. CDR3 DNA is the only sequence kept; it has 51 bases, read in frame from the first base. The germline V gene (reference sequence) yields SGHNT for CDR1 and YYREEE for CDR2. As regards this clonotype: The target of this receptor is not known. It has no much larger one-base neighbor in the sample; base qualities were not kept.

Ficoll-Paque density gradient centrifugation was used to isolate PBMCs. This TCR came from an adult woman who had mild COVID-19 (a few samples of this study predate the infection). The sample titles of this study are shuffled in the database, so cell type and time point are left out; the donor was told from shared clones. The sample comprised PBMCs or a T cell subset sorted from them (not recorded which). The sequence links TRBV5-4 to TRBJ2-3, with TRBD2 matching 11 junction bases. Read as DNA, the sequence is TGTGCCAGCAGCTTGGAGCTAGCGGGGGGAAGCACAGATACGCAGTATTTT. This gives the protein CASSLELAGGSTDTQYF.